Shown below are 17 T cell receptor beta chains from a single sample sequenced in a study of control samples from healthy donors and cancer patients. Sequencing used immunoSEQ multiplex PCR; TCRdb keeps in-frame clones, though not all of them. The sample holds around 150,000 clones, around 90% seen once. The sequenced material came from blood. The receptor set was obtained from a man aged 25 to 40 in good health.

The CDR3 bases are TGCGCCAGCAGTCCAATAGCGGGAGTCTCGACAGATACGCAGTATTTT. It translates to CASSPIAGVSTDTQYF. The rearrangement uses TRBV5-1 and TRBJ2-3; 9 nucleotides match TRBD2. Germline CDR1 and CDR2: SGHRS and YFSETQ. This CDR3 has 16 residues. V trimming: 5 bases; J trimming: 3 bases; junction bases outside the gene matches: 10.

CDR3 sequence reads: CASMGGGYGYTF. CDR3 sequence (DNA): TGTGCCAGCATGGGGGGCGGCTATGGCTACACCTTC. The chain recombines TRBV7-9 with TRBJ1-2, with D possibly TRBD1 on 6 matching bases. Trimming took off 7 bases at V and 4 bases at J, with 10 bases between the two ends. The CDR3 sequence is 12 residues long. CDR1 and CDR2 from the germline V gene are SEHNR and FQNEAQ (reference sequence).

V usage is TRBV9 and J usage is TRBJ1-2; unclear D gene. Per the germline V gene, CDR1 is SGDLS and CDR2 is YYNGEE. V lost 0 bases, J lost 5 bases, and 14 bases lay in between. This CDR3 spans 15 amino acids. CDR3 amino acids: CASSVGRIADYGYTF. The CDR3 bases are TGTGCCAGCAGCGTAGGCCGTATAGCGGATTATGGCTACACCTTC.

V is TRBV6-1 and J is TRBJ2-7; TRBD2 agrees at 10 bases. CDR3 length: 15 amino acids. Germline CDR1 is MNHNS and CDR2 is SASEGT. The trim removed 3 bases at V and 6 bases at J, leaving 8 bases unmatched. CDR3 DNA: TGTGCCAGCAGTGATAAGCGGGGGGGCTCGGTCGAGCAGTACTTC. Its translation: CASSDKRGGSVEQYF.

V and J are TRBV9 and TRBJ2-3; weak D call: TRBD2 (5 bases). The CDR3 loop spans 15 amino acids. V was trimmed by 1 base and J by 2 bases, leaving 11 bases between them. Per the germline V gene, CDR1 is SGDLS and CDR2 is YYNGEE. CDR3 in amino acids: CASSVLDYITDTQYF. CDR3 coding DNA: TGTGCCAGCAGCGTATTAGACTATATCACAGATACGCAGTATTTT.

The V call is TRBV6-4, the J call TRBJ2-1; D might be TRBD2 (5 bases). This CDR3 region has 17 residues. Germline lookup yields CDR1 MRHNA and CDR2 SNTAGT. Between the trimmed V and J ends, which lost 0 bases and 8 bases, there was a span of 20 bases. CDR3 DNA: TGTGCCAGCAGTGACTCGAGGGAGTGGTGGGTAGTCTATGAGCAGTTCTTC. Translating gives CASSDSREWWVVYEQFF.

This chain connects TRBV30 to TRBJ2-5; D call uncertain. This CDR3 spans 14 amino acids. Trimming took 0 bases from V and 1 from J, leaving 9 bases between them. In germline, CDR1 is GTSNPN, CDR2 SVGIG (reference sequence). The CDR3 loop is CAWSVGTGQETQYF. DNA for the CDR3: TGTGCCTGGAGTGTAGGTACGGGCCAAGAGACCCAGTACTTC.

This chain connects TRBV7-3 to TRBJ1-1, with D uncertain. The CDR3 spans 13 residues. CDR1 is SGHTA, CDR2 FQGTGA, per germline. V was pared by 0 bases and J by 5 bases, with 7 bases between. CDR3 loop: CASSLTAETEAFF. CDR3 nucleotides: TGTGCCAGCAGCTTAACCGCGGAAACTGAAGCTTTCTTT.

V and J are TRBV5-1 and TRBJ2-7; TRBD2 is a possible D gene (5 bases). CDR3 length equals 14 residues. Germline CDR1 and CDR2: SGHRS and YFSETQ. V lost 4 bases and J 2 bases, leaving 13 bases between the germline ends. The CDR3 is CASSRDLGAYEQYF. Here the CDR3 DNA reads TGCGCCAGCAGCCGTGATTTGGGAGCCTACGAGCAGTACTTC.

The CDR3 here is CASRQPPNSPLHF. The CDR3 DNA follows: TGCGCCAGTCGTCAGCCACCTAATTCACCCCTCCACTTT. The rearrangement uses TRBV4-3 and TRBJ1-6; D unclear. This CDR3 contains 13 residues. CDR1 is LGHNA and CDR2 is YSLEER in the germline V gene. V was cut by 9 bases and J by 6 bases, with 12 bases left in between.

The chain couples TRBV9 to TRBJ1-3, with D unresolved. The CDR3 spans 16 residues. V shed 0 bases and J shed 0 bases, with 10 bases lying between them. Germline loops: CDR1 SGDLS, CDR2 YYNGEE. CDR3 loop: CASSVGTTSSGNTIYF. The CDR3 region has the DNA TGTGCCAGCAGCGTAGGGACCACAAGCTCTGGAAACACCATATATTTT.

V usage is TRBV29-1 and J usage is TRBJ2-5, with D hard to call. The CDR3 sequence is 13 residues long. Per germline, CDR1 SQVTM and CDR2 ANQGSEA. Trimming removed 3 bases at V and 2 bases at J, with 10 bases between. The CDR3 DNA is TGCAGCGTTGACAGGTTGCCTCAAGAGACCCAGTACTTC. Translating it yields CSVDRLPQETQYF.

The V call is TRBV27, the J call TRBJ2-7; 11 bases match TRBD2. After removal of 5 bases from V and 4 bases from J, the junction contained 4 bases not matched to a gene. CDR1 and CDR2 from the germline V gene are MNHEY and SMNVEV (reference sequence). CDR3 size: 14 residues. Here the CDR3 reads CASSLTSGVYEQYF. CDR3 DNA sequence: TGTGCCAGCAGTCTGACTAGCGGGGTTTACGAGCAGTACTTC.

The chain couples TRBV27 to TRBJ1-3; 9 nucleotides line up with TRBD1. Germline V gives CDR1 MNHEY, CDR2 SMNVEV (reference sequence). The CDR3 contains 15 residues. With 8 bases clipped from V and 3 bases from J, the junction kept 8 bases outside the gene matches. Here the CDR3 reads CASGQGPTLGNTIYF. The CDR3 DNA is TGTGCCAGCGGACAGGGGCCCACTCTTGGAAACACCATATATTTT.

The V and J genes are TRBV7-2 and TRBJ1-2; the match to TRBD1 covers 10 bases. V gave up 6 bases and J gave up 7 bases; unmatched junction bases: 11. CDR3 size: 15 residues. The germline V gene has CDR1 SGHTA and CDR2 FQGNSA. CDR3 nucleotides: TGTGCCAGCAGTTACGGGGACAGGGGAGTTGGTGGCTACACCTTC. This encodes CASSYGDRGVGGYTF.

The chain has TRBV30 and TRBJ1-1; D unclear. CDR3 length: 13 amino acids. V was cut by 6 bases and J by 0 bases, with 11 bases left in between. Germline CDR1 and CDR2: GTSNPN and SVGIG (reference sequence). The CDR3 nucleotides are TGTGCCTGTTGCAGGAATGTGAACACTGAAGCTTTCTTT. Translation: CACCRNVNTEAFF.

The chain links TRBV10-3 to TRBJ1-1; D not certain. Germline V gene lookup returns CDR1 ENHRY and CDR2 SYGVKD. V was cut by 0 bases and J by 5 bases, with 10 bases left in between. The CDR3 contains 14 residues. The CDR3 DNA reads TGTGCCATCAGTGAGTCGATTCGGGAAACTGAAGCTTTCTTT. It encodes CAISESIRETEAFF.